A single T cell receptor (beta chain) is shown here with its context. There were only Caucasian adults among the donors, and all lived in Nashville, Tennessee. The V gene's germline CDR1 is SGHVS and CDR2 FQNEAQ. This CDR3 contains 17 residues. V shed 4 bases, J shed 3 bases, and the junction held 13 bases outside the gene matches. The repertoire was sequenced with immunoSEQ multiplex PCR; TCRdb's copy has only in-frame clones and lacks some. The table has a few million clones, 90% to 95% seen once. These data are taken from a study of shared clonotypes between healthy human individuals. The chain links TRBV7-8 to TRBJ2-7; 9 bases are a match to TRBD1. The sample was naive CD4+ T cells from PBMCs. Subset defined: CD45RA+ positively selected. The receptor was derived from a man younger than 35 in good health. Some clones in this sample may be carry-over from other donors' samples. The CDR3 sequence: CASSSMALGQGFYEQYF. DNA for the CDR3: TGTGCCAGCAGCTCCATGGCCCTGGGACAGGGTTTCTACGAGCAGTACTTC.